This record concerns one TCR beta chain sequence. Its antigen is still unknown. This sample was taken from a study of shared clonotypes between healthy human individuals. Overall study results and limits: Only blood samples were collected, and tissue repertoires likely differ. Compared with clonotypes that all four donors shared, non-shared clonotypes had lower generation probabilities.

Per germline, CDR1 LNHDA and CDR2 SQIVND (reference sequence). J lost 1 base, V lost 7 bases, and 7 bases had no gene match. CDR3 length equals 14 residues. The CD4+ fraction was divided into a CD45RA+ naive subset and a CD45RA-negative memory subset. For each subset, genomic DNA was distributed in equal portions over several immunoSEQ plates. Sequenced by immunoSEQ multiplex PCR; TCRdb stores in-frame clones only, minus some. The sample shows about 2.4 million clones, more than 80% of them seen only once. Sequencing was performed on naive CD4+ T cells sorted from blood. Documented subset: CD45RA+ positively selected. This receptor was obtained from a man younger than 35 in good health. The chain is built from TRBV19 and TRBJ2-7; TRBD2 aligns across 7 bases. The CDR3 DNA reads as TGTGCCAGTACAACTAGCGCGTCGTCCTACGAGCAGTACTTC. This sequence encodes CASTTSASSYEQYF.